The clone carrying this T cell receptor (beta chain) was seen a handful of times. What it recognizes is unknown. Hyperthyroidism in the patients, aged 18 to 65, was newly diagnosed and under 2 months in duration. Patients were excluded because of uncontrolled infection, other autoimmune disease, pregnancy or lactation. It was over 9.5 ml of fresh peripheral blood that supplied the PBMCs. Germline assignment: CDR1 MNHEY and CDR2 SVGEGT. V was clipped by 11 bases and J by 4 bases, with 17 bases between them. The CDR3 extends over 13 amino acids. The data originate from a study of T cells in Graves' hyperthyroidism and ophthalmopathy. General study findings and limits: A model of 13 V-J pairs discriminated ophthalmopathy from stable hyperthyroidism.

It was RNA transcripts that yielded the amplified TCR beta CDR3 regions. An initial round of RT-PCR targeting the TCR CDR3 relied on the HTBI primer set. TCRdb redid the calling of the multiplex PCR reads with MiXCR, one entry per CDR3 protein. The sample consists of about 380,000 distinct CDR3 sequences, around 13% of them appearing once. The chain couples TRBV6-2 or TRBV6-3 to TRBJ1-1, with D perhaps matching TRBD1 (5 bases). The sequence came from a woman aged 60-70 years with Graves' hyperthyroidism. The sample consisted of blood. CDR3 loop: CASVVGERTEAFF. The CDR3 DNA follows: TGTGCCTCAGTTGTGGGGGAGCGCACTGAAGCTTTCTTT.